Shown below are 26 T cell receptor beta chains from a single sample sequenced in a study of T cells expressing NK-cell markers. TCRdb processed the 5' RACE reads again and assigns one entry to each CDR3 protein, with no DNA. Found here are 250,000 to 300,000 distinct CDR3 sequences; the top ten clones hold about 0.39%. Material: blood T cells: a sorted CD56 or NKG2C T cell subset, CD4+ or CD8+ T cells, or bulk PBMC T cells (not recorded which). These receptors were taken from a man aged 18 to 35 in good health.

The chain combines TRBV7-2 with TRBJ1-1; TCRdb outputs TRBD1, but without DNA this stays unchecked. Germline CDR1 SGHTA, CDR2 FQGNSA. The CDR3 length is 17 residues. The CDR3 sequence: CASSLVNKGMYSTEAFF.

CDR3 sequence reads: CSVGRTRGNTEAFF. This chain connects TRBV29-1 to TRBJ1-1. Germline CDR1 is SQVTM and CDR2 is ANQGSEA. The CDR3 spans 14 residues.

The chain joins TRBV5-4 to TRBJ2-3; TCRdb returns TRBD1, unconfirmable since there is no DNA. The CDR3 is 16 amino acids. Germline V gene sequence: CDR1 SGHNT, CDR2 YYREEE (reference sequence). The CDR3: CASSPGTESSTDTQYF. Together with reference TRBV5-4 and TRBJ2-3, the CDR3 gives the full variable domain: ETGVTQSPTHLIKTRGQQVTLRCSSQSGHNTVSWYQQALGQGPQFIFQYYREEENGRGNFPPRFSGLQFPNYSSELNVNALELDDSALYLCASSPGTESSTDTQYFGPGTRLTVL.

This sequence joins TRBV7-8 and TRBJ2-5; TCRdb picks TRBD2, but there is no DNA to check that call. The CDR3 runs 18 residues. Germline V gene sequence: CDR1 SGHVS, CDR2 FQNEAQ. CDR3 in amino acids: CASSSLASKTSGRETQYF. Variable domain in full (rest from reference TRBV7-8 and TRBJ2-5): GAGVSQSPRYKVAKRGQDVALRCDPISGHVSLFWYQQALGQGPEFLTYFQNEAQLDKSGLPSDRFFAERPEGSVSTLKIQRTQQEDSAVYLCASSSLASKTSGRETQYFGPGTRLLVL.

This CDR3 is CASSRSRGIEQFF. V is TRBV18 and J is TRBJ2-1; TCRdb returns TRBD2, unconfirmable since there is no DNA. Germline loops: CDR1 KGHSH, CDR2 LQKENI. CDR3 length equals 13 residues.

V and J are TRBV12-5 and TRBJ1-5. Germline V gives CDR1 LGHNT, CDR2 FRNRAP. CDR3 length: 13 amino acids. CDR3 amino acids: CASGLSPNQPQHF.

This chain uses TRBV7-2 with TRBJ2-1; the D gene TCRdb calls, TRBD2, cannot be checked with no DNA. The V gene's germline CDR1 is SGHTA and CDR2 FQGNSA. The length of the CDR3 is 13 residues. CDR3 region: CASSPGTRDEQFF.

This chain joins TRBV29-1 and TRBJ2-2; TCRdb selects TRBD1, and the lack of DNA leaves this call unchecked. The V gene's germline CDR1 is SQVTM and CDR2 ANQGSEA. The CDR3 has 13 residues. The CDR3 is CSVDTQGTGELFF.

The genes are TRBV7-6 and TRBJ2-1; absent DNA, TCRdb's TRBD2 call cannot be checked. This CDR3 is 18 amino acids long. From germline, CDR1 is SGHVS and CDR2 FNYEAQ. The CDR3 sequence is CASSFELAAVSSYNEQFF.

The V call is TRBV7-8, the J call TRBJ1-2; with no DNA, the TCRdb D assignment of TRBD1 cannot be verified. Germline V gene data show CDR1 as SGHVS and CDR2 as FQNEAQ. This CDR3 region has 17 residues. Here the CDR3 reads CASSPSYPGVVDYGYTF.

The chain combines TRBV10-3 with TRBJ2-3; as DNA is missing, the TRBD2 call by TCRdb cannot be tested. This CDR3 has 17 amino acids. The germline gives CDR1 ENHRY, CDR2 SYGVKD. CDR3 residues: CAISESGLAGLTDTQYF.

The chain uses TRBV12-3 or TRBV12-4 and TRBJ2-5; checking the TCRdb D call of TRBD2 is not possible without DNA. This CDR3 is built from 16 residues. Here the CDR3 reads CASSLGLAGVRETQYF.

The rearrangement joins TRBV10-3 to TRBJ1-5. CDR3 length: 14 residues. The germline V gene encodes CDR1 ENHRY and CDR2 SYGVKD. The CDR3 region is CAISESWENQPQHF.

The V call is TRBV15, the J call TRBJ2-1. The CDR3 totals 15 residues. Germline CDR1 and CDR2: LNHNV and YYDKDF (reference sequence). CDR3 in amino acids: CATSRDSDSYNEQFF.

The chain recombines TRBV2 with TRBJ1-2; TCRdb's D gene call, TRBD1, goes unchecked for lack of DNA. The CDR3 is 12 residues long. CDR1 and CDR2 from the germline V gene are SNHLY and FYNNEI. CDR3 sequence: CASAGADHGYTF. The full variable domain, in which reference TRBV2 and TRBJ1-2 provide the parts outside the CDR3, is EPEVTQTPSHQVTQMGQEVILRCVPISNHLYFYWYRQILGQKVEFLVSFYNNEISEKSEIFDDQFSVERPDGSNFTLKIRSTKLEDSAMYFCASAGADHGYTFGSGTRLTVV.

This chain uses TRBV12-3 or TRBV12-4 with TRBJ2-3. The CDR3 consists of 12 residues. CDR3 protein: CASSASEDTQYF.

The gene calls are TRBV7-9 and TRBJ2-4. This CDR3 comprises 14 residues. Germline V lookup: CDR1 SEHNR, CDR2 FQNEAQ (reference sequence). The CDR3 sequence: CASSRSGAKNIQYF.

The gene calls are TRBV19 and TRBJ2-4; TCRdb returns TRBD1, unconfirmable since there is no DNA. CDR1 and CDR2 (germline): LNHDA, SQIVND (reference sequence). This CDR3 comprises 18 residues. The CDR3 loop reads CASGPGLVEVLAPNIQYF.

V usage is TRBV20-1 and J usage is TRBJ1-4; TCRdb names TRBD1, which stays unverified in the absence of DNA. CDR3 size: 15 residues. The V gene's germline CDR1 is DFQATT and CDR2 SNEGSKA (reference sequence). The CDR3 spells CSARDAGKGNEKLFF.

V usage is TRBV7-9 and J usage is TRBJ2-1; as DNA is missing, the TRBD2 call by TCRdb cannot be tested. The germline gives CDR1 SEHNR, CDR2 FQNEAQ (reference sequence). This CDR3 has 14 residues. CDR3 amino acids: CASSLEVSGATLFF.

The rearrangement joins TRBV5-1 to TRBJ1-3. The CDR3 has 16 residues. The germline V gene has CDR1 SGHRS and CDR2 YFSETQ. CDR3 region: CASSLEGEVSGNTIYF.

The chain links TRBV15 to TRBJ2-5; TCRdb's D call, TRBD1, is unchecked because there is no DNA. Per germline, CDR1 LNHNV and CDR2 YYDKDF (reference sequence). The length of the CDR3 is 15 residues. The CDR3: CATSRRQGRGETQYF. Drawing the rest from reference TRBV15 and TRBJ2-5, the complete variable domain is DAMVIQNPRYQVTQFGKPVTLSCSQTLNHNVMYWYQQKSSQAPKLLFHYYDKDFNNEADTPDNFQSRRPNTSFCFLDIRSPGLGDTAMYLCATSRRQGRGETQYFGPGTRLLVL.

The CDR3 reads CASSPAWGAKNIQYF. V usage is TRBV7-2 and J usage is TRBJ2-4. The CDR3 loop spans 15 amino acids. The germline gives CDR1 SGHTA, CDR2 FQGNSA.

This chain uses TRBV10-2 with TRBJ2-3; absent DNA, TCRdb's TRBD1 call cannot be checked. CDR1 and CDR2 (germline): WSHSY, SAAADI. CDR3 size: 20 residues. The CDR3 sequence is CASSRAPGQGPRQGPDTQYF.

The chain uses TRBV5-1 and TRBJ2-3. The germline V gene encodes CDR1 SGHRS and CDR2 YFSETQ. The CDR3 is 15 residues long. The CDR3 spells CASSSGRWATDTQYF.

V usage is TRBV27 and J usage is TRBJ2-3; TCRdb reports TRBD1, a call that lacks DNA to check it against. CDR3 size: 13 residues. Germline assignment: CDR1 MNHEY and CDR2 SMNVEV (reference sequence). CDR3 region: CASKAGQTDTQYF.